This T cell receptor beta chain was identified during a study of low-dose radiotherapy and immunotherapy resistance in tumors. Across the study: The regimen for patients comprised intravenous nivolumab 240 mg every two weeks plus intravenous ipilimumab 1 mg/kg every six weeks. The study gave patients oral aspirin 300 mg daily for four cycles from cycle 1 day 1.

The count of this clonotype is one. A far larger clone is off by one base, so a read error is likely. cDNA synthesis used a TRAV/TRBV-specific primer set for both chains. A roughly 20-cycle PCR with a constant-region primer and V-primer adapter amplified TCRs. Amplifying the isolated mRNA was done by in vitro transcription. Via MiXCR, TCRdb re-called the reads, giving one row per CDR3 protein. The repertoire consists of 40,000 or so distinct CDR3 sequences, with 25% to 40% occurring once and the leading ten covering roughly 4%. The time point was: before trial treatment. This CDR3 has 14 residues. Germline-derived CDR1 and CDR2 are MRHNA and SNTAGT. Trimming removed 4 bases at V and 7 bases at J, with 17 bases between.

This specimen consisted of PBMCs, obtained before treatment. This TCR derives from a male donor with gallbladder cancer. The rearrangement uses TRBV6-4 and TRBJ2-7, with D unresolved. Here the CDR3 DNA reads TGTGCCAGCAGTGGGGCCCAGACATCCAGGGAGCAGTACTTC. Translation: CASSGAQTSREQYF.